The 30 T cell receptor beta chains presented below share a single source sample, sequenced in a study of T cells in localized non-small cell lung cancer. Sequenced by immunoSEQ multiplex PCR; TCRdb stores in-frame clones only, minus some. The data contain some 1,100 clones, just over 20% of them seen just once; the ten biggest clones take up around 16%. Source: normal lung tissue next to the tumor, taken before any cancer treatment. The receptor source for this set is an older female donor with stage I squamous cell lung carcinoma.

This clone was counted between two and nine times. J is TRBJ1-5 and V is TRBV6-8, with D possibly being TRBD1 (5 bases). In germline, CDR1 is MNHGY, CDR2 SAAAGT. The CDR3 has 15 amino acids. Trimming took 2 bases from V and 4 from J, leaving 12 bases between them. CDR3 sequence reads: CASSYGGSRNQPQHF. Written as DNA, the CDR3 is TGTGCCAGCAGTTACGGGGGAAGTAGGAATCAGCCCCAGCATTTT.

This clone was seen a handful of times. The chain has TRBV6-8 and TRBJ1-1; D ambiguous. Germline V gives CDR1 MNHGY, CDR2 SAAAGT. The V and J ends lost 2 bases and 4 bases respectively, with 11 bases between them. The CDR3 has 14 residues. CDR3 coding DNA: TGTGCCAGCAGTTACGGCGGGAGGAGCACTGAAGCTTTCTTT. Translating gives CASSYGGRSTEAFF.

This clone was picked up a small number of times. This chain joins TRBV11-3 and TRBJ2-2; 7 bases match TRBD2. The CDR3 totals 15 residues. CDR1 SGHNT and CDR2 YENEEA come from the germline V gene. V trimming: 0 bases; J trimming: 7 bases; junction bases outside the gene matches: 5. The CDR3 loop reads CASSLEPSGGGELFF. CDR3 DNA sequence: TGTGCCAGCAGCTTAGAACCTAGCGGTGGCGGGGAGCTGTTTTTT.

By proportion, this clone is medium-sized. The missing CDR3 end, 1 residue past where the read stops, is filled in from the germline J gene. The genes are TRBV10-3 and TRBJ2-5; 9 bases agree with TRBD2. The CDR3 loop spans 19 amino acids. Germline assignment: CDR1 ENHRY and CDR2 SYGVKD. Trimming took 0 bases from V and 2 from J; bases not matched to a gene: 13. This CDR3 is CAISESAGLAGGSQETQYF. The DNA read from the CDR3 is TGTGCCATCAGTGAGTCGGCGGGACTAGCCGGCGGGTCGCAAGAGACCCAGTAC.

This clone is labeled medium-sized (0.01 to 0.1%). The rearrangement uses TRBV11-3 and TRBJ2-1; 11 bases align to TRBD1. J was trimmed by 4 bases and V by 5 bases; bases with no gene match: 4. CDR1 SGHNT and CDR2 YENEEA come from the germline V gene. The CDR3 is 15 amino acids. CDR3 amino acids: CASSPDRGLYNEQFF. In DNA, the CDR3 is TGTGCCAGCAGCCCGGACAGGGGGCTGTACAATGAGCAGTTCTTC.

The sample holds a few counts of this clone. At one end, the junction sequence differs from germline, possibly due to a read error. The V gene is TRBV6-8, the J gene TRBJ1-1; 7 bases agree with TRBD1. The CDR3 extends over 14 amino acids. Germline CDR1 reads MNHGY; CDR2 reads SAAAGT. CDR3 in amino acids: CAISVGTVNTEAFF. Here the CDR3 DNA reads TGTGCCATCAGTGTGGGGACAGTGAACACTGAAGCTTTCTTT.

CDR3 residues: CASSRDEIAGGPQQYF. The CDR3 nucleotides are TGTGCCAGCAGCCGAGATGAGATAGCGGGAGGGCCCCAGCAGTACTTC. The chain has TRBV11-3 and TRBJ2-7, with TRBD2 identical over 11 bases. Trimming at V came to 5 bases and at J to 8 bases, leaving 14 bases not matched to a gene. Germline CDR1 is SGHNT and CDR2 is YENEEA. The CDR3 is 16 residues long.

The chain has TRBV7-2 and TRBJ1-2; TRBD1 might be the D (5 bases). Germline V gene lookup returns CDR1 SGHTA and CDR2 FQGNSA. V shed 8 bases and J shed 6 bases, with 25 bases lying between them. The CDR3 sequence is 16 residues long. The CDR3 protein is CASVKGRALGLNGYTF. The DNA for the CDR3 is TGTGCCAGCGTGAAGGGGAGGGCGCTAGGATTGAATGGCTACACCTTC.

This CDR3 reads CASSQGDGGNEQFF. The CDR3 coding sequence is TGCGCCAGCAGCCAAGGAGACGGGGGCAATGAGCAGTTCTTC. V and J are TRBV4-1 and TRBJ2-1, with a tentative D call TRBD2 (6 bases). The CDR3 length is 14 residues. V lost 1 base to trimming and J lost 6 bases, with 10 bases between them. CDR1 and CDR2 (germline): MGHRA, YSYEKL.

Within the sample, this clone is medium-sized. As DNA, the CDR3 is TGTGCCAGCAGCCTTCTTGGACAGGGGGCGGATGGCTACACCTTC. It is translated as CASSLLGQGADGYTF. The V and J genes are TRBV11-3 and TRBJ1-2, with 11 bases lining up with TRBD1. The CDR3 is 15 amino acids. Germline values: CDR1 SGHNT, CDR2 YENEEA. With 5 bases clipped from V and 6 bases from J, the junction kept 8 bases outside the gene matches. Drawing the rest from reference TRBV11-3 and TRBJ1-2, the complete variable domain is EAGVVQSPRYKIIEKKQPVAFWCNPISGHNTLYWYLQNLGQGPELLIRYENEEAVDDSQLPKDRFSAERLKGVDSTLKIQPAELGDSAVYLCASSLLGQGADGYTFGSGTRLTVV.

The chain is built from TRBV18 and TRBJ2-5; TRBD1 matches at 7 bases. Germline loops: CDR1 KGHSH, CDR2 LQKENI. This CDR3 has 14 residues. V lost 6 bases, J lost 2 bases, and 6 bases stayed unmatched. The CDR3 region is CASSLGQDQETQYF. The DNA of the CDR3 is TGTGCCAGCTCCTTAGGACAGGATCAAGAGACCCAGTACTTC.

This clone was found a few times. The V gene is TRBV18, the J gene TRBJ2-7; unclear D gene. The CDR3 runs 12 residues. CDR1 and CDR2 (germline): KGHSH, LQKENI. Trimming cost V 3 bases and J 4 bases, with 7 bases left between them. Here the CDR3 DNA reads TGTGCCAGCTCACCTTCATTATACGAGCAGTACTTC. This sequence encodes CASSPSLYEQYF.

This clone was counted a few times. CDR3 residues: CASSLGSTDTQYF. Written as DNA, the CDR3 is TGTGCCAGCAGCTTAGGCAGCACAGATACGCAGTATTTT. The V call is TRBV7-1, the J call TRBJ2-3; D gene unclear. Being an ORF, TRBV7-1 has a function that is uncertain. This CDR3 comprises 13 residues. The V gene lost 4 bases and the J gene lost 0 bases, with 5 bases spanning the gap.

This clone rates as large. The chain combines TRBV11-3 with TRBJ2-4, with D possibly matching TRBD2 (7 bases). The CDR3 consists of 14 residues. CDR1 is SGHNT and CDR2 is YENEEA in the germline V gene. Trimming cost V 4 bases and J 6 bases, with 13 bases left between them. The CDR3: CASSYTGRGNIQYF. The CDR3 DNA reads as TGTGCCAGCAGCTACACAGGGAGGGGAAACATTCAGTACTTC.

J is TRBJ2-7 and V is TRBV6-9, with 7 bases lining up with TRBD1. Trimming cost V 10 bases and J 6 bases; bases outside gene matches: 6. Germline values: CDR1 MNHGY, CDR2 SVAAGI. The CDR3 is 11 amino acids. CDR3 sequence reads: CAIKGAGEQYF. The CDR3 bases are TGTGCCATCAAGGGGGCTGGCGAGCAGTACTTC.

This clone is judged medium-sized. The chain has TRBV11-3 and TRBJ2-7; possible D gene TRBD1, 6 bases. Trimming took 5 bases from V and 5 from J, leaving 16 bases between them. Per germline, CDR1 SGHNT and CDR2 YENEEA. The CDR3 is 14 residues long. The CDR3 coding sequence is TGTGCCAGCAGCCAAAGACAGGCCCAGGACGAGCAGTACTTC. Protein product: CASSQRQAQDEQYF.

This clone was counted a few times. The chain links TRBV28 to TRBJ1-1; unclear D gene. Trimming stripped 6 bases from V and 2 bases from J, with 16 bases between. Germline V CDR1 and CDR2: MDHEN, SYDVKM. The CDR3 covers 15 residues. CDR3: CASSQLSRPNTEAFF. The DNA for the CDR3 is TGTGCCAGCAGCCAATTATCGCGTCCCAACACTGAAGCTTTCTTT.

The chain couples TRBV4-1 to TRBJ1-3, with TRBD1 matching over 7 bases. The CDR3 runs to 16 residues. V shed 2 bases, J shed 0 bases, and the junction held 4 bases outside the gene matches. The germline V gene has CDR1 MGHRA and CDR2 YSYEKL. The CDR3 DNA is TGCGCCAGCAGCCAAAGGGGGACAGACTCTGGAAACACCATATATTTT. It specifies CASSQRGTDSGNTIYF.

This clone has only a few counts. The chain employs TRBV19 and TRBJ1-3, with TRBD1 matching 10 bases. There are 16 residues in the CDR3. Germline lookup yields CDR1 LNHDA and CDR2 SQIVND (reference sequence). V lost 7 bases, J lost 4 bases, and 10 bases stayed unmatched. CDR3 amino acids: CASNSRDRGLGNTIYF. The CDR3, as DNA: TGTGCCAGTAATTCCCGGGACAGGGGCCTCGGAAACACCATATATTTT.

This clone counts as hyperexpanded (1% or more). This chain uses TRBV14 with TRBJ1-1; weak D call: TRBD1 (6 bases). Trimming took 0 bases from V and 9 from J, leaving 11 bases between them. Germline CDR1 reads SGHDN; CDR2 reads FVKESK. This CDR3 has 13 amino acids. The CDR3 bases are TGTGCCAGCAGCCAAGATCGGGGGCTAAAAGCTTTCTTT. Translating gives CASSQDRGLKAFF.

This clone was picked up a small number of times. J is TRBJ1-5 and V is TRBV19; D gene uncertain. The germline gives CDR1 LNHDA, CDR2 SQIVND (reference sequence). V lost 11 bases and J lost 7, with 12 bases in between. This CDR3 region has 11 residues. For the CDR3, the DNA is TGTGCCTCCGGGGAGGAGCAGCCCCAGCATTTT. This codes for CASGEEQPQHF.

V is TRBV14 and J is TRBJ1-4; TRBD1 aligns across 8 bases. This CDR3 contains 16 residues. Germline V gene data show CDR1 as SGHDN and CDR2 as FVKESK. J gave up 7 bases and V 0 bases, and 7 bases lay outside the gene matches. CDR3 DNA sequence: TGTGCCAGCAGCCAAGATACGCGACAGGGGATTGAAAAACTGTTTTTT. This sequence encodes CASSQDTRQGIEKLFF.

This clone is termed medium-sized. The V and J genes are TRBV9 and TRBJ2-5; D perhaps matches TRBD2 (5 bases). The CDR3 runs to 15 residues. Per germline, CDR1 SGDLS and CDR2 YYNGEE. Trimming stripped 5 bases from V and 0 bases from J, with 14 bases between. CDR3 sequence (DNA): TGTGCCAGCAGTGAAAGGACTCAGTACCAAGAGACCCAGTACTTC. Residues: CASSERTQYQETQYF.

Judged by abundance, this clone is large. V and J are TRBV11-3 and TRBJ2-1; a weak D match, TRBD2 (6 bases). The V end was cut by 3 bases, the J end by 9 bases, with 18 bases between. Per germline, CDR1 SGHNT and CDR2 YENEEA. The CDR3 runs to 15 residues. The CDR3 nucleotides are TGTGCCAGCAGCTTGCGGGGAGGTTGGAGCCTTGAGCAGTTCTTC. Translated: CASSLRGGWSLEQFF.

This clone qualifies as medium-sized. The chain uses TRBV11-3 and TRBJ2-3; TRBD2 is a possible D gene (5 bases). CDR1 SGHNT and CDR2 YENEEA come from the germline V gene. V was pared by 1 base and J by 2 bases, with 7 bases between. The CDR3 loop spans 14 amino acids. CDR3 coding DNA: TGTGCCAGCAGCTTAGGCGGGTCCACAGATACGCAGTATTTT. Amino acid sequence: CASSLGGSTDTQYF.

This clone was picked up a small number of times. The V gene is TRBV6-8, the J gene TRBJ2-5, with D perhaps being TRBD1 or TRBD2 (5 bases each). CDR3 length: 13 residues. Trimming removed 6 bases from V and 7 bases from J, with 15 bases in between. Germline CDR1 is MNHGY and CDR2 is SAAAGT. DNA for the CDR3: TGTGCCAGCAGCTACCGGGACGGAAGGACCCAGTACTTC. It specifies CASSYRDGRTQYF.

This rearrangement joins TRBV6-8 to TRBJ2-3; TRBD2 matches at 12 bases. The trim removed 5 bases at V and 3 bases at J, leaving 9 bases unmatched. The CDR3 extends over 17 amino acids. CDR1 is MNHGY and CDR2 is SAAAGT in the germline V gene. The CDR3 is CASSGRTSGMGTDTQYF. The CDR3 region has the DNA TGTGCCAGCAGTGGCCGGACTAGCGGGATGGGGACAGATACGCAGTATTTT.

This clone is labeled as large (0.1 to 1%). The gene calls are TRBV11-3 and TRBJ1-4, with D possibly being TRBD1 (5 bases). Germline CDR1 SGHNT, CDR2 YENEEA. CDR3 length equals 18 residues. Trimming shortened V by 1 base and J by 5 bases, and 20 bases separated the two germline ends. The CDR3 DNA reads TGTGCCAGCAGCTTAGGGCAGTTTTGGGGGTTACAGAATGAAAAACTGTTTTTT. This sequence encodes CASSLGQFWGLQNEKLFF.

This clone rates as large. The gene calls are TRBV11-3 and TRBJ2-7; no reliable D call. Germline V gene data show CDR1 as SGHNT and CDR2 as YENEEA. The CDR3 length is 14 residues. Trimming took off 4 bases at V and 3 bases at J, with 13 bases between the two ends. As DNA, the CDR3 is TGTGCCAGCAGCTCGTATCGGTCTCGCTACGAGCAGTACTTC. Residues: CASSSYRSRYEQYF. Based on the CDR3 plus reference TRBV11-3 and TRBJ2-7, the full variable domain is EAGVVQSPRYKIIEKKQPVAFWCNPISGHNTLYWYLQNLGQGPELLIRYENEEAVDDSQLPKDRFSAERLKGVDSTLKIQPAELGDSAVYLCASSSYRSRYEQYFGPGTRLTVT.

By frequency in the sample, this clone is large (0.1 to 1%). The rearrangement links TRBV10-2 to TRBJ2-3; no definite D call. V was shortened by 5 bases and J by 1 base, with 10 bases between the two germline ends. This CDR3 comprises 14 residues. The germline V gene has CDR1 WSHSY and CDR2 SAAADI. DNA of the CDR3: TGCGCCAGCAGTCCGACCGCGGGCACAGATACGCAGTATTTT. This translates into CASSPTAGTDTQYF.